This TCR beta chain was observed in a study of blood T cell repertoires in COVID-19. Overall study: From T cells, B-cell-depleted T cells, or PBMCs came the material, which was cDNA or gDNA.

Cohorts were assigned according to the clinical history that participants reported. The CDR3 extends over 15 amino acids. Trimming at V came to 4 bases and at J to 3 bases, leaving 2 bases not matched to a gene. The V gene's germline CDR1 is SGHNT and CDR2 YYREEE (reference sequence). Only in-frame clones appear in the TCRdb table, and some are missing; sequencing was by immunoSEQ multiplex PCR. This table holds about 320,000 clones, about 88% found once. Source material: PBMCs or T cells enriched from blood (not recorded which). This sequence originates from a man aged 55 to 69 who had recovered from COVID-19. V gene TRBV5-4 combines with J gene TRBJ2-5; 14 nucleotides match TRBD2. The CDR3 protein is CASSPTSGGEETQYF. DNA of the CDR3: TGTGCCAGCAGCCCGACTAGCGGGGGGGAAGAGACCCAGTACTTC.